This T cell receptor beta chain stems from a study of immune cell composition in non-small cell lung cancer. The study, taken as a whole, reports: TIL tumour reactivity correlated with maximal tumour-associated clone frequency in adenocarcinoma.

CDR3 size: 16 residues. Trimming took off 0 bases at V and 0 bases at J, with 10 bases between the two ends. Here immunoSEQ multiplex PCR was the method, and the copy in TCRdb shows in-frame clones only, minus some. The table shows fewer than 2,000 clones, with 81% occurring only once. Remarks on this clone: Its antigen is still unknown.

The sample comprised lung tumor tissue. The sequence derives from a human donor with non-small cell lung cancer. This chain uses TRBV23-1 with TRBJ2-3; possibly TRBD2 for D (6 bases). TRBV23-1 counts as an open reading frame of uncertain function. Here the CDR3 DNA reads TGCGCCAGCAGTCAATCGGAGGGGTCTAGCACAGATACGCAGTATTTT. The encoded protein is CASSQSEGSSTDTQYF.